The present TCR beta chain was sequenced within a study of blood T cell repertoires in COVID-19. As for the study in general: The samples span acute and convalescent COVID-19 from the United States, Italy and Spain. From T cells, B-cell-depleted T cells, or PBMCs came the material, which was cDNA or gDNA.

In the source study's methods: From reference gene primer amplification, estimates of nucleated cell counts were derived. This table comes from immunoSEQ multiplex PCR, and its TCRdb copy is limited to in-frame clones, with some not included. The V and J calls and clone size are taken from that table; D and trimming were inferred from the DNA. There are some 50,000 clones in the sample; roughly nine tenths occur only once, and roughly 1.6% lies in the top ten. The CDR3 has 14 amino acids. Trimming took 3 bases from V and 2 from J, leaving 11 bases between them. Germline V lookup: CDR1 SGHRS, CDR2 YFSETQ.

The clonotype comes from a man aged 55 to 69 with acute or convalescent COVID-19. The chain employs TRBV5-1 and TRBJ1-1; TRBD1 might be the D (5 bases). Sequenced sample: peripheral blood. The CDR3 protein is CASSSRVVNTEAFF. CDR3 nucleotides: TGCGCCAGCAGCTCCAGGGTTGTCAACACTGAAGCTTTCTTT.